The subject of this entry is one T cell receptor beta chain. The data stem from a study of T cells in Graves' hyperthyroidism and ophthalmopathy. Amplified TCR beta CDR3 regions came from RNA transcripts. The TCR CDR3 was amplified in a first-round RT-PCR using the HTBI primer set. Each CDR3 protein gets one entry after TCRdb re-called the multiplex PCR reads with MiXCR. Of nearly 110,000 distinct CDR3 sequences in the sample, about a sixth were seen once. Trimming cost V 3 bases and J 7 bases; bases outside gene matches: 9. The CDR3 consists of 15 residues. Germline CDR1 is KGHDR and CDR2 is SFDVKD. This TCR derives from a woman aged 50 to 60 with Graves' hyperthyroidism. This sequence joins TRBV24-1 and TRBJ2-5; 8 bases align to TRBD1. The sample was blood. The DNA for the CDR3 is TGTGCCACCAGTGATCCCGATCAGGGGGCTGGGACCCAGTACTTC. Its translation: CATSDPDQGAGTQYF.